The 27 T cell receptor beta chains below all came from one sample that was sequenced in a study of OX40 agonist ivuxolimab in advanced cancers. Method: immunoSEQ multiplex PCR; TCRdb's copy keeps in-frame clones and lacks some. Of tens of thousands of clones in the sample, roughly nine tenths are singletons; the top ten hold roughly an eighth. The material was CD4+ or CD8+ T cells sorted from blood, obtained in a trial of the OX40 agonist ivuxolimab. These TCRs come from an adult with an advanced solid tumor such as melanoma, head and neck, liver or kidney cancer.

The chain links TRBV5-1 to TRBJ2-7; the match to TRBD1 covers 9 bases. Germline assignment: CDR1 SGHRS and CDR2 YFSETQ. The junction had 5 bases not matched to a gene; V was cut back by 5 bases and J by 2 bases. This CDR3 region has 14 residues. The CDR3 DNA sequence: TGCGCCAGCAGACTGGACAGGGGACCCTACGAGCAGTACTTC. It is translated as CASRLDRGPYEQYF.

The chain recombines TRBV9 with TRBJ2-1; a weak D match, TRBD2 (6 bases). Looked up from germline, CDR1 is SGDLS and CDR2 is YYNGEE. This CDR3 has 16 residues. V shed 0 bases and J shed 0 bases, with 10 bases lying between them. For the CDR3, the DNA is TGTGCCAGCAGCGTAGTCGGCGGGGACTCCTACAATGAGCAGTTCTTC. This encodes CASSVVGGDSYNEQFF.

The V gene is TRBV13, the J gene TRBJ1-2; D is unclear. V was cut by 5 bases and J by 3 bases, with 10 bases left in between. The CDR3 extends over 13 amino acids. Germline V lookup: CDR1 PRHDT, CDR2 FYEKMQ (reference sequence). The CDR3: CASSAPGYYGYTF. CDR3 nucleotides: TGTGCCAGCAGCGCCCCGGGGTACTATGGCTACACCTTC.

The V call is TRBV14, the J call TRBJ2-7, with 14 nucleotides matching TRBD2. Germline CDR1 reads SGHDN; CDR2 reads FVKESK. The CDR3 is made up of 15 amino acids. V lost 4 bases, J lost 4 bases, and 3 bases stayed unmatched. CDR3: CASSRRTSGRYEQYF. CDR3 coding DNA: TGTGCCAGCAGCCGTAGGACTAGCGGGAGGTACGAGCAGTACTTC.

The rearrangement uses TRBV27 and TRBJ1-6, with TRBD1 as a possible D gene (5 bases). There are 14 residues in the CDR3. Germline V lookup: CDR1 MNHEY, CDR2 SMNVEV (reference sequence). The germline V and J ends were trimmed by 1 base and 11 bases, with 12 bases remaining between them. The CDR3 bases are TGTGCCAGCAGTTTATATAAGGACAAACCACCCCTCCACTTT. Translated: CASSLYKDKPPLHF.

Turning to this clone: The junction and the germline gene differ at one end; a read error may be behind it. The J gene is TRBJ2-7, the V gene TRBV5-5; D ambiguous. Germline V gene sequence: CDR1 SGHKS, CDR2 YYEKEE (reference sequence). This CDR3 has 14 amino acids. The CDR3 spells CASTLVPLGYEQYF. The CDR3 DNA is TGTGCCAGCACCTTGGTCCCTTTGGGCTACGAGCAGTACTTC. Full variable domain (remainder filled in from reference TRBV5-5 and TRBJ2-7): DAGVTQSPTHLIKTRGQQVTLRCSPISGHKSVSWYQQVLGQGPQFIFQYYEKEERGRGNFPDRFSARQFPNYSSELNVNALLLGDSALYLCASTLVPLGYEQYFGPGTRLTVT.

There are a few counts of this clone. The chain uses TRBV19 and TRBJ1-2; 8 positions agree with TRBD1. With V trimmed by 8 bases and J by 4 bases, 9 bases remained unmatched. The CDR3 has 14 residues. Germline V gives CDR1 LNHDA, CDR2 SQIVND (reference sequence). CDR3 in amino acids: CASRTTGVGYGYTF. DNA of the CDR3: TGTGCCAGTCGTACGACAGGGGTCGGCTATGGCTACACCTTC. The whole variable domain, filled in from reference TRBV19 and TRBJ1-2, reads DGGITQSPKYLFRKEGQNVTLSCEQNLNHDAMYWYRQDPGQGLRLIYYSQIVNDFQKGDIAEGYSVSREKKESFPLTVTSAQKNPTAFYLCASRTTGVGYGYTFGSGTRLTVV.

This chain links TRBV27 with TRBJ2-7; D is unclear. Germline-derived CDR1 and CDR2 are MNHEY and SMNVEV (reference sequence). Trimming cost V 0 bases and J 3 bases, with 6 bases left between them. The CDR3 contains 13 residues. CDR3 residues: CASSLSLNYEQYF. As DNA, the CDR3 is TGTGCCAGCAGTTTATCGCTAAACTACGAGCAGTACTTC.

The table lists this clone with a few counts. This chain links TRBV7-8 with TRBJ1-1; 7 bases are a match to TRBD1. The V and J ends lost 5 bases and 5 bases, in that order; junction bases with no gene match: 8. Germline values: CDR1 SGHVS, CDR2 FQNEAQ. The CDR3 loop spans 14 amino acids. Here the CDR3 reads CASSPTGPGTEAFF. In nucleotides, the CDR3 is TGTGCCAGCAGCCCGACAGGGCCCGGGACTGAAGCTTTCTTT.

The V call is TRBV9, the J call TRBJ1-1, with a weak D call TRBD1 (5 bases). V was trimmed by 0 bases and J by 8 bases, leaving 11 bases between them. Germline-derived CDR1 and CDR2 are SGDLS and YYNGEE. The CDR3 covers 13 residues. The CDR3 sequence is CASSVARGGEAFF. The DNA for the CDR3 is TGTGCCAGCAGCGTAGCTCGGGGCGGCGAAGCTTTCTTT.

CDR3 coding DNA: TGTGCCAGCAGCGATACGGGAATGAACACTGAAGCTTTCTTT. This translates into CASSDTGMNTEAFF. The chain has TRBV9 and TRBJ1-1; D gene ambiguous. Germline V CDR1 and CDR2: SGDLS, YYNGEE. V dropped 3 bases and J dropped 0 bases, with 9 bases sitting between them. The CDR3 runs to 14 residues.

V usage is TRBV5-4 and J usage is TRBJ1-6; D is unclear. The length of the CDR3 is 17 residues. From germline, CDR1 is SGHNT and CDR2 YYREEE (reference sequence). Trimming pared 0 bases from V and 0 bases from J, leaving 10 bases between. The CDR3 region has the DNA TGTGCCAGCAGCTTGGCAAGGAAAAGCTCCTATAATTCACCCCTCCACTTT. It translates to CASSLARKSSYNSPLHF.

J is TRBJ2-7 and V is TRBV5-6, with 8 positions matching TRBD1. CDR3 length equals 14 residues. V dropped 6 bases and J dropped 2; count of bases not matched to a gene: 7. Germline-derived CDR1 and CDR2 are SGHDT and YYEEEE. The CDR3 reads CASTKTGDPYEQYF. The CDR3 DNA sequence: TGTGCCAGCACCAAGACAGGGGACCCCTACGAGCAGTACTTC. The complete variable domain, with remaining parts taken from reference TRBV5-6 and TRBJ2-7, reads DAGVTQSPTHLIKTRGQQVTLRCSPKSGHDTVSWYQQALGQGPQFIFQYYEEEERQRGNFPDRFSGHQFPNYSSELNVNALLLGDSALYLCASTKTGDPYEQYFGPGTRLTVT.

This clone was found once. The chain employs TRBV6-5 and TRBJ2-5; possible D gene TRBD2, 5 bases. The germline V gene has CDR1 MNHEY and CDR2 SVGAGI. The CDR3 sequence is 12 residues long. Trimming took off 2 bases at V and 7 bases at J, with 8 bases between the two ends. The CDR3 is CASSYDEGTQYF. The CDR3 DNA sequence: TGTGCCAGCAGTTACGACGAGGGGACCCAGTACTTC.

The rearrangement joins TRBV28 to TRBJ2-5; 14 nucleotides match TRBD2. J lost 5 bases, V lost 4 bases, and 3 bases had no gene match. Germline V gene sequence: CDR1 MDHEN, CDR2 SYDVKM. The CDR3 is 15 residues long. CDR3 sequence reads: CASSSTSGRAETQYF. CDR3 DNA sequence: TGTGCCAGCAGTTCGACTAGCGGGAGGGCCGAGACCCAGTACTTC. Drawing the rest from reference TRBV28 and TRBJ2-5, the complete variable domain is DVKVTQSSRYLVKRTGEKVFLECVQDMDHENMFWYRQDPGLGLRLIYFSYDVKMKEKGDIPEGYSVSREKKERFSLILESASTNQTSMYLCASSSTSGRAETQYFGPGTRLLVL.

The chain uses TRBV27 and TRBJ2-7, with TRBD2 matching over 9 bases. CDR3 length equals 15 residues. Trimming at V came to 5 bases and at J to 4 bases, leaving 9 bases not matched to a gene. Germline V CDR1 and CDR2: MNHEY, SMNVEV (reference sequence). The CDR3 sequence is CASSAFLAGRYEQYF. The CDR3 DNA reads TGTGCCAGCAGTGCTTTTCTAGCGGGAAGGTACGAGCAGTACTTC.

V usage is TRBV4-1 and J usage is TRBJ2-3, with no clear D. V shed 3 bases and J shed 4 bases, with 14 bases lying between them. Germline assignment: CDR1 MGHRA and CDR2 YSYEKL. The CDR3 has 15 residues. In DNA, the CDR3 is TGCGCCAGCAGCCAGCCGAGAGTTGGGCCAGATACGCAGTATTTT. Translating it yields CASSQPRVGPDTQYF.

About this clone itself: Other nucleotide sequences in the sample specify the same CDR3. The chain couples TRBV11-2 to TRBJ2-2; D is uncertain. This CDR3 is built from 13 residues. Per the germline V gene, CDR1 is SGHAT and CDR2 is FQNNGV. With 4 bases removed from V and 5 bases from J, the gap between germline ends came to 8 bases. CDR3 sequence reads: CASSSPLTGELFF. The CDR3 bases are TGTGCCAGCAGCTCCCCTCTTACCGGGGAGCTGTTTTTT.

The V and J genes are TRBV27 and TRBJ2-5; D possibly corresponds to TRBD2 (6 bases). CDR1 is MNHEY, CDR2 SMNVEV, per germline (reference sequence). Deletions cut 3 bases from V and 4 bases from J, with 12 bases between. The CDR3 is made up of 14 amino acids. CDR3 amino acids: CASSFSGDSETQYF. As DNA, the CDR3 is TGTGCCAGCAGTTTTTCGGGGGATTCAGAGACCCAGTACTTC.

The chain uses TRBV29-1 and TRBJ1-2; D remains unclear. This CDR3 has 13 amino acids. V shed 3 bases and J shed 2 bases, with 10 bases lying between them. Germline V gene sequence: CDR1 SQVTM, CDR2 ANQGSEA. The CDR3 loop reads CSVDPEGNYGYTF. The CDR3 DNA sequence: TGCAGCGTTGACCCCGAAGGGAACTATGGCTACACCTTC.

CDR3 bases: TGTGCCAGCAGTTTAGGGCTCTTGAACACCGGGGAGCTGTTTTTT. This translates into CASSLGLLNTGELFF. This chain uses TRBV27 with TRBJ2-2; D unclear. This CDR3 contains 15 residues. Looked up from germline, CDR1 is MNHEY and CDR2 is SMNVEV (reference sequence). Trimming pared 2 bases from V and 1 base from J, leaving 8 bases between.

The rearrangement joins TRBV7-9 to TRBJ1-1; weak D call: TRBD1 (5 bases). The CDR3 contains 13 residues. Trimming shortened V by 0 bases and J by 8 bases, and 10 bases separated the two germline ends. Germline V lookup: CDR1 SEHNR, CDR2 FQNEAQ (reference sequence). The CDR3 DNA sequence: TGTGCCAGCAGCTTAGCCGGGAGGGACGAAGCTTTCTTT. This encodes CASSLAGRDEAFF.

This clone was detected only once. The chain joins TRBV29-1 to TRBJ2-3, with D perhaps being TRBD1 or TRBD2 (6 bases each). The CDR3 is 14 residues long. Germline lookup yields CDR1 SQVTM and CDR2 ANQGSEA. V was pared by 5 bases and J by 1 base, with 13 bases between. The CDR3 is CSVRGTGGTDTQYF. The CDR3 DNA is TGCAGCGTTAGGGGGACTGGTGGCACAGATACGCAGTATTTT.

The chain has TRBV27 and TRBJ1-1; the D gene is possibly TRBD1 (5 bases). V was cut by 4 bases and J by 0 bases, with 12 bases left in between. Germline lookup yields CDR1 MNHEY and CDR2 SMNVEV (reference sequence). CDR3 length: 15 residues. Here the CDR3 reads CASSSLQGMNTEAFF. The CDR3 DNA sequence: TGTGCCAGCAGTTCTCTTCAGGGCATGAACACTGAAGCTTTCTTT.

The chain couples TRBV2 to TRBJ1-5, with a tentative D call TRBD1 (5 bases). Germline V gene lookup returns CDR1 SNHLY and CDR2 FYNNEI. V was trimmed by 4 bases and J by 9 bases, leaving 13 bases between them. This CDR3 comprises 13 residues. CDR3 bases: TGTGCCAGCAGTGTGGGGACCGCATTGCCCCAGCATTTT. This sequence encodes CASSVGTALPQHF.

The genes are TRBV7-6 and TRBJ2-7; TRBD2 is a possible D gene (6 bases). Germline lookup yields CDR1 SGHVS and CDR2 FNYEAQ. CDR3 size: 15 residues. Trimming stripped 0 bases from V and 2 bases from J, with 11 bases between. The CDR3 nucleotides are TGTGCCAGCAGCTTAGCGTTGGCGGGGCCCTACGAGCAGTACTTC. It encodes CASSLALAGPYEQYF.

V gene TRBV27 combines with J gene TRBJ2-4; 9 bases align to TRBD2. Losses at the gene ends were 0 bases for V and 14 bases for J; bases not matched to a gene: 11. Germline V lookup: CDR1 MNHEY, CDR2 SMNVEV (reference sequence). The CDR3 has 15 amino acids. The CDR3 DNA reads TGTGCCAGCAGTTTATCGCCCCCTAGCGGGGAGCCCGAGTACTTC. Translated: CASSLSPPSGEPEYF.